This T cell receptor beta chain was sequenced during a study of shared clonotypes between healthy human individuals. TCRdb keeps only in-frame clones here, not all; method: immunoSEQ multiplex PCR. The sample carries roughly 2,000,000 clones, about 95% recorded once. Naive CD8 cells lacked CD45RO, underwent positive selection for CCR7 and left out terminally differentiated effector memory CD45RA+ cells. CDR1 MDHEN and CDR2 SYDVKM come from the germline V gene. The CDR3 length is 14 residues. V was shortened by 3 bases and J by 3 bases, with 6 bases between the two germline ends. Source material: naive CD8+ T cells sorted from blood. The receptor's source is a young man in good health. The chain joins TRBV28 to TRBJ1-6; no definite D call. In DNA, the CDR3 is TGTGCCAGCAGTTTGACGCTCTATAATTCACCCCTCCACTTT. It is translated as CASSLTLYNSPLHF. Drawing the rest from reference TRBV28 and TRBJ1-6, the complete variable domain is DVKVTQSSRYLVKRTGEKVFLECVQDMDHENMFWYRQDPGLGLRLIYFSYDVKMKEKGDIPEGYSVSREKKERFSLILESASTNQTSMYLCASSLTLYNSPLHFGNGTRLTVT.